This TCR beta chain was sequenced during a study of response to subunit inactivated influenza vaccine. Whole-study results and caveats: Few new T cells, the authors suggested, are recruited by each seasonal influenza vaccination.

TCRdb independently ran MiXCR on the RT-PCR reads; one entry per CDR3 protein. The sample shows about 500,000 distinct CDR3 sequences, about 15% of them seen only once. In regard to this clonotype: Its antigen is currently unknown.

CDR3 size: 14 residues. With 4 bases clipped from V and 2 bases from J, the junction kept 5 bases outside the gene matches. The sequence was collected from a man aged 50 to 75 who received an inactivated influenza vaccine. This chain uses TRBV12-3 or TRBV12-4 with TRBJ2-7; 7 bases fit TRBD1. This specimen consisted of CD4+ T cells sorted from PBMCs, obtained approximately 25 months after vaccination. This chain's CDR3 is CASSSHGTAYEQYF. The CDR3, as DNA: TGTGCCAGCAGTTCGCACGGGACAGCCTACGAGCAGTACTTC.